This T cell receptor (beta chain) emerged from a study of T cell responses to AZD1222 COVID-19 vaccine. Whole-study results and caveats: Donor demographics were predominantly white British with a female majority; clonal diversity may be underestimated. Reports indicate that nearly half of spike-specific TCRs are directed at unmutated variant regions.

For this clone: Its cognate antigen is unknown.

Measured with immunoSEQ multiplex PCR; TCRdb has only the in-frame clones, and not every one. The sample has about 70,000 clones, around 83% seen once. The V gene's germline CDR1 is SNHLY and CDR2 FYNNEI. The CDR3 contains 12 residues. Trimming stripped 6 bases from V and 7 bases from J, with 7 bases between. V usage is TRBV2 and J usage is TRBJ1-6; perhaps TRBD1 as D (5 bases). The source is an adult in good health. This sample comprised peripheral blood, obtained on day 0 of AZD1222 vaccination. This chain's CDR3 is CASRPGNSPLHF. CDR3 DNA: TGTGCCAGCAGACCAGGGAATTCACCCCTCCACTTT.